Each of the 18 T cell receptor beta chains below was sequenced from the same sample in a study of T-cell reconstitution after alpha-beta-depleted transplantation in children. Using unique molecular identifiers, the investigators prepared the TCRbeta library. MiXCR was run by TCRdb on the PCR reads, yielding one entry per CDR3 protein. The sample shows about 500,000 distinct CDR3 sequences, around a third of them seen only once. Specimen: PBMCs from the stem cell graft donor, collected from the stem cell graft. The receptors were sampled from a human donor who donated a stem cell graft to a child with aplastic anemia.

There are a few counts of this clonotype. V usage is TRBV29-1 and J usage is TRBJ2-5; the D is unclear. Germline loops: CDR1 SQVTM, CDR2 ANQGSEA. The CDR3 sequence is 12 residues long. Trimming cost V 3 bases and J 1 base, with 6 bases left between them. CDR3 DNA sequence: TGCAGCGTTGACCTGTTCCAAGAGACCCAGTACTTC. Residues: CSVDLFQETQYF.

Comment on this clonotype: One end of the junction is discordant with germline, which a read error may explain. The chain joins TRBV6-2 or TRBV6-3 to TRBJ2-2; tentatively, D is TRBD1 or TRBD2 (5 bases each). CDR1 MNHEY and CDR2 SVGEGT come from the germline V gene. CDR3 length equals 16 residues. In DNA form, the CDR3 reads TGTGCCAGCAGTAACTCGGGACGGAGGAACACCGGGGAGCTGTTTTTT. Amino acids: CASSNSGRRNTGELFF.

V gene TRBV20-1 combines with J gene TRBJ2-1; D call uncertain. The ends were cut back, 3 bases at V and 3 bases at J, with 12 bases in the middle. The germline gives CDR1 DFQATT, CDR2 SNEGSKA (reference sequence). The CDR3 is made up of 14 amino acids. CDR3 in DNA: TGCAGTGCTAGGATGGGTTCCGGCTACAATGAGCAGTTCTTC. This encodes CSARMGSGYNEQFF.

The chain couples TRBV7-2 to TRBJ2-7, with D perhaps being TRBD1 or TRBD2 (5 bases each). This CDR3 is 14 amino acids long. Germline CDR1 is SGHTA and CDR2 is FQGNSA. V gave up 2 bases and J gave up 7 bases, with 15 bases separating them. Written as DNA, the CDR3 is TGTGCCAGCAGCTTACGCGAGGGCTGGGGGGAGCAGTACTTC. It is translated as CASSLREGWGEQYF.

CDR3 coding DNA: TGTGCCAGCAGCCGGGGGGAGGGGATCGGGACTGAAGCTTTCTTT. Its protein is CASSRGEGIGTEAFF. This chain links TRBV7-9 with TRBJ1-1; perhaps TRBD1 as D (5 bases). The CDR3 sequence is 15 residues long. V gave up 5 bases and J gave up 5 bases, with 18 bases separating them. Germline V gene data show CDR1 as SEHNR and CDR2 as FQNEAQ (reference sequence).

This clonotype was seen repeatedly, ten times or more. The genes are TRBV6-2 or TRBV6-3 and TRBJ1-5; weak D call: TRBD1 (5 bases). From germline, CDR1 is MNHEY and CDR2 SVGEGT. The CDR3 covers 14 residues. V dropped 5 bases and J dropped 1 base, with 9 bases sitting between them. CDR3 nucleotides: TGTGCCAGCAGTCCACCAGGGAGCAATCAGCCCCAGCATTTT. Its protein product is CASSPPGSNQPQHF.

The chain has TRBV12-3 or TRBV12-4 and TRBJ2-7; TRBD1 matches 9 bases. After removal of 6 bases from V and 1 base from J, the junction contained 4 bases not matched to a gene. This CDR3 region has 14 residues. This CDR3 is CASRQGQGSYEQYF. In DNA, the CDR3 is TGTGCCAGCAGACAAGGACAGGGGTCCTACGAGCAGTACTTC.

This clonotype turned up a few times. This chain connects TRBV12-5 to TRBJ2-2, with 10 bases that match TRBD2. V was clipped by 2 bases and J by 2 bases; unmatched bases: 11. The CDR3 has 19 amino acids. Germline V gene data show CDR1 as LGHNT and CDR2 as FRNRAP. The CDR3 DNA follows: TGTGCTAGTGGTTTGTTGGACCCACGACTAGCGGGTAACACCGGGGAGCTGTTTTTT. The encoded protein is CASGLLDPRLAGNTGELFF.

This clonotype was seen a few times. The V gene is TRBV28, the J gene TRBJ1-1; D ambiguous. Trimming shortened V by 2 bases and J by 6 bases, and 10 bases separated the two germline ends. Germline V gene sequence: CDR1 MDHEN, CDR2 SYDVKM. CDR3 length equals 13 residues. The CDR3 loop reads CASSLRVFAEAFF. The CDR3 region has the DNA TGTGCCAGCAGTTTAAGGGTGTTCGCTGAAGCTTTCTTT. The whole variable domain, remainder taken from reference TRBV28 and TRBJ1-1, is DVKVTQSSRYLVKRTGEKVFLECVQDMDHENMFWYRQDPGLGLRLIYFSYDVKMKEKGDIPEGYSVSREKKERFSLILESASTNQTSMYLCASSLRVFAEAFFGQGTRLTVV.

This clonotype was found many times. The chain has TRBV20-1 and TRBJ2-3; 10 bases map to TRBD2. The V gene end was trimmed by 5 bases and the J gene end by 0 bases; junction bases not matched to a gene: 2. Germline V CDR1 and CDR2: DFQATT, SNEGSKA (reference sequence). The CDR3 sequence is 14 residues long. CDR3: CSAPSGSSTDTQYF. Written as DNA, the CDR3 is TGCAGTGCTCCTAGCGGGAGCAGCACAGATACGCAGTATTTT.

The chain couples TRBV12-3 or TRBV12-4 to TRBJ2-1; 11 bases match TRBD2. This CDR3 has 16 residues. V was clipped by 0 bases and J by 6 bases; unmatched bases: 4. CDR3 in amino acids: CASSLAPGLAANEQFF. As DNA, the CDR3 is TGTGCCAGCAGTTTAGCGCCGGGACTAGCGGCCAATGAGCAGTTCTTC.

The chain combines TRBV29-1 with TRBJ2-3; 8 bases fit TRBD1. The CDR3 totals 17 residues. Trimming removed 0 bases from V and 4 bases from J; junction bases left unmatched: 12. Germline assignment: CDR1 SQVTM and CDR2 ANQGSEA. The CDR3, as DNA: TGCAGCGTTGAAGATCGGCAGGGGGCAAGAGTCCCAGATACGCAGTATTTT. Protein product: CSVEDRQGARVPDTQYF.

This clonotype was counted between two and nine times. The chain uses TRBV6-5 and TRBJ1-6, with a weak D call TRBD1 (5 bases). V lost 0 bases and J lost 8, with 14 bases in between. Germline V gene sequence: CDR1 MNHEY, CDR2 SVGAGI. CDR3 size: 16 residues. CDR3 nucleotides: TGTGCCAGCAGTTACTCCGACAGTACCCCTGATTCACCCCTCCACTTT. It codes for CASSYSDSTPDSPLHF.

V is TRBV29-1 and J is TRBJ2-5, with D tentatively TRBD2 (5 bases). The V and J ends lost 5 bases and 3 bases respectively, with 13 bases between them. This CDR3 region has 13 residues. Looked up from germline, CDR1 is SQVTM and CDR2 is ANQGSEA. This CDR3 is CSVNSGSKETQYF. As DNA, the CDR3 is TGCAGCGTTAACTCGGGGAGCAAAGAGACCCAGTACTTC.

This clonotype was detected only a few times. V usage is TRBV7-9 and J usage is TRBJ1-6; no reliable D call. The germline V gene encodes CDR1 SEHNR and CDR2 FQNEAQ (reference sequence). Trimming took off 2 bases at V and 9 bases at J, with 8 bases between the two ends. The CDR3 spans 13 residues. DNA for the CDR3: TGTGCCAGCAGCTTATACGAGGGTTCACCCCTCCACTTT. Protein sequence: CASSLYEGSPLHF. The full variable domain, its missing parts supplied by reference TRBV7-9 and TRBJ1-6, is DTGVSQNPRHKITKRGQNVTFRCDPISEHNRLYWYRQTLGQGPEFLTYFQNEAQLEKSRLLSDRFSAERPKGSFSTLEIQRTEQGDSAMYLCASSLYEGSPLHFGNGTRLTVT.

This clonotype has more than one count but fewer than ten. This chain joins TRBV7-8 and TRBJ2-1, with unresolved D. CDR3 length: 14 amino acids. The V gene lost 3 bases and the J gene lost 9 bases, with 15 bases spanning the gap. Germline CDR1 reads SGHVS; CDR2 reads FQNEAQ. Written as DNA, the CDR3 is TGTGCCAGCAGCTTTGTTCGCGTGACTGGTGAGCAGTTCTTC. This encodes CASSFVRVTGEQFF.

This clonotype was counted only a few times. CDR3 loop: CASNNGRGTTDEQFF. Written as DNA, the CDR3 is TGTGCCAGCAACAACGGCCGGGGGACTACGGATGAGCAGTTCTTC. The V gene is TRBV21-1, the J gene TRBJ2-1; TRBD2 was called by the table and not checked on the DNA. TRBV21-1 has pseudogene status. The CDR3 totals 15 residues.

The chain couples TRBV4-3 to TRBJ2-3; maybe TRBD2 (5 bases). The germline V gene has CDR1 LGHNA and CDR2 YSLEER. Between the trimmed V and J ends, which lost 3 bases and 1 base, there was a span of 20 bases. The length of the CDR3 is 18 residues. The CDR3 loop is CASSHSFDRSGGTDTQYF. CDR3 DNA: TGCGCCAGCAGCCACTCATTCGACCGGAGCGGTGGCACAGATACGCAGTATTTT.